One and the same sample provided the 21 T cell receptor beta chains below, sequenced in a study of control samples from healthy donors and cancer patients. The repertoire was sequenced with immunoSEQ multiplex PCR; TCRdb's copy has only in-frame clones and lacks some. In the table there are roughly 120,000 clones, roughly 90% of which are singletons. Material: blood. These receptors came from a woman between 18 and 29 years old in good health.

The CDR3 loop reads CASSLGPGSVDTQYF. The CDR3 nucleotides are TGTGCCAGCAGCTTAGGGCCCGGATCTGTGGATACGCAGTATTTT. The J gene is TRBJ2-3, the V gene TRBV7-2; D unclear. Trimming took off 1 base at V and 6 bases at J, with 14 bases between the two ends. The germline CDR1 and CDR2 sequences are SGHTA and FQGNSA. This CDR3 has 15 amino acids.

The chain has TRBV28 and TRBJ2-1, with 7 bases fitting TRBD2. This CDR3 has 14 amino acids. Germline assignment: CDR1 MDHEN and CDR2 SYDVKM. V lost 2 bases, J lost 3 bases, and 1 base stayed unmatched. CDR3: CASSLSGIYNEQFF. The CDR3 DNA reads as TGTGCCAGCAGTTTAAGCGGGATCTACAATGAGCAGTTCTTC.

The CDR3 region has the DNA TGTGCCAGCAGAACCCACAGGGGGCCCTACAATGAGCAGTTCTTC. Protein sequence: CASRTHRGPYNEQFF. V usage is TRBV6-6 and J usage is TRBJ2-1; 9 bases agree with TRBD1. Germline CDR1 MNHNY, CDR2 SVGAGI (reference sequence). The V and J ends lost 6 bases and 2 bases, in that order; junction bases with no gene match: 5. The CDR3 is made up of 15 amino acids.

This clone was counted once. This chain joins TRBV6-1 and TRBJ2-3; 8 bases map to TRBD2. The V segment lost 7 bases and the J segment 3 bases; nucleotides outside the gene matches: 12. This CDR3 spans 16 amino acids. The germline V gene has CDR1 MNHNS and CDR2 SASEGT. CDR3 residues: CASIDISGSLTDTQYF. CDR3 nucleotides: TGTGCCAGCATTGATATAAGCGGGAGTTTGACAGATACGCAGTATTTT.

This clone was recorded a few times. This chain links TRBV29-1 with TRBJ1-1; D gene unclear. The CDR3 loop spans 12 amino acids. From germline, CDR1 is SQVTM and CDR2 ANQGSEA. V was cut by 3 bases and J by 2 bases, with 7 bases left in between. The CDR3 is CSVDRGNTEAFF. The CDR3 DNA reads TGCAGCGTTGATCGGGGAAACACTGAAGCTTTCTTT.

In DNA, the CDR3 is TGCGCCAGCAGCCAATCGGGTTTCCAGGGGGCTTCAAAAGGCTACACCTTC. This codes for CASSQSGFQGASKGYTF. The chain uses TRBV4-3 and TRBJ1-2; 8 bases match TRBD1. Looked up from germline, CDR1 is LGHNA and CDR2 is YSLEER. The V gene end was trimmed by 2 bases and the J gene end by 8 bases; junction bases not matched to a gene: 16. This CDR3 is 17 amino acids long.

The sample holds a few counts of this clone. The chain recombines TRBV23-1 with TRBJ2-7; 8 bases fit TRBD1. TRBV23-1 belongs to the ORF category, with a function that is uncertain. The CDR3 is made up of 15 amino acids. The ends lost 3 bases at V and 1 base at J; junction bases unmatched: 5. CDR3 sequence (DNA): TGCGCCAGCAGTCAGGCAGGGGGCCTTTCCTACGAGCAGTACTTC. Amino acid sequence: CASSQAGGLSYEQYF.

The chain's CDR3 is CASSTKTNQPQHF. The CDR3 DNA reads as TGTGCCAGCAGCACAAAGACAAATCAGCCCCAGCATTTT. The V gene is TRBV12-3 or TRBV12-4, the J gene TRBJ1-5; no clear D. Deletions cut 6 bases from V and 4 bases from J, with 10 bases between. The CDR3 covers 13 residues.

This clone was detected only once. The genes are TRBV2 and TRBJ2-7; possible D gene TRBD2, 6 bases. The CDR3 is 16 residues long. Germline-derived CDR1 and CDR2 are SNHLY and FYNNEI. Trimming pared 4 bases from V and 0 bases from J, leaving 16 bases between. CDR3 sequence (DNA): TGTGCCAGCAGTGGGGGTCCGGCTAGCGTCTCCTACGAGCAGTACTTC. Protein: CASSGGPASVSYEQYF.

This clone has just one count. This chain joins TRBV27 and TRBJ1-4; D unclear. Germline V gene sequence: CDR1 MNHEY, CDR2 SMNVEV (reference sequence). Trimming cost V 4 bases and J 6 bases, with 12 bases left between them. CDR3 size: 14 residues. The CDR3 bases are TGTGCCAGCAGTTGGTCCCGGGCGGATGAAAAACTGTTTTTT. The encoded protein is CASSWSRADEKLFF.

The rearrangement uses TRBV21-1 and TRBJ2-5; the table's TRBD1 call for D was not verified on the DNA. TRBV21-1 is a pseudogene segment. This CDR3 has 16 residues. Written as DNA, the CDR3 is TGTGCCAGCAGCAAAAAGCTGACAGGGGGTGGGGAGACCCAGTACTTC. It encodes CASSKKLTGGGETQYF.

By share, this clone counts as medium-sized. This chain uses TRBV20-1 with TRBJ2-7; TRBD2 matches at 9 bases. This CDR3 comprises 14 residues. With 3 bases clipped from V and 5 bases from J, the junction kept 8 bases outside the gene matches. Germline values: CDR1 DFQATT, CDR2 SNEGSKA (reference sequence). The chain's CDR3 is CSASRAGGPNEQYF. Here the CDR3 DNA reads TGCAGTGCTAGTCGGGCGGGAGGGCCAAACGAGCAGTACTTC.

This sequence joins TRBV24-1 and TRBJ2-1; D perhaps matches TRBD1 (6 bases). CDR3 length: 18 residues. Germline loops: CDR1 KGHDR, CDR2 SFDVKD. The germline V and J ends were trimmed by 4 bases and 3 bases, with 21 bases remaining between them. The CDR3 reads CATSDQSTEQGYYNEQFF. CDR3 DNA: TGTGCCACCAGTGACCAGTCCACAGAGCAGGGGTACTACAATGAGCAGTTCTTC.

V gene TRBV27 combines with J gene TRBJ2-5; 9 bases align to TRBD1. J was trimmed by 4 bases and V by 4 bases; bases with no gene match: 7. Germline CDR1 is MNHEY and CDR2 is SMNVEV (reference sequence). This CDR3 comprises 15 residues. For the CDR3, the DNA is TGTGCCAGCAGTTGGAGGACAGGGGCGGGAGAGACCCAGTACTTC. Protein sequence: CASSWRTGAGETQYF.

The chain couples TRBV30 to TRBJ2-3; D is unclear. The ends were cut back, 5 bases at V and 2 bases at J, with 5 bases in the middle. This CDR3 has 11 residues. The V gene's germline CDR1 is GTSNPN and CDR2 SVGIG (reference sequence). The CDR3 loop reads CAWGLTDTQYF. In nucleotides, the CDR3 is TGTGCCTGGGGCCTCACAGATACGCAGTATTTT.

This clone was picked up a small number of times. The gene calls are TRBV6-4 and TRBJ2-7; 10 bases align to TRBD2. V trimming: 6 bases; J trimming: 0 bases; junction bases outside the gene matches: 8. The V gene's germline CDR1 is MRHNA and CDR2 SNTAGT. The CDR3 runs 16 residues. CDR3 nucleotide sequence: TGTGCCAGCAGCGTGACCCTAGCGGGGGACTCCTACGAGCAGTACTTC. Translated: CASSVTLAGDSYEQYF.

This clone occurred a few times. This sequence joins TRBV6-5 and TRBJ2-7; D call uncertain. The CDR3 is 11 amino acids. Germline assignment: CDR1 MNHEY and CDR2 SVGAGI. V lost 5 bases, J lost 5 bases, and 7 bases lay in between. As DNA, the CDR3 is TGTGCCAGCAGTAGAAACGACGAGCAGTACTTC. The encoded protein is CASSRNDEQYF.

The V gene is TRBV28, the J gene TRBJ1-5, with D perhaps TRBD1 (6 bases). Germline V lookup: CDR1 MDHEN, CDR2 SYDVKM. This CDR3 is built from 16 residues. Trimming removed 6 bases at V and 0 bases at J, with 15 bases between. This CDR3 is CASSLRGGASNQPQHF. CDR3 DNA: TGTGCCAGCAGCCTCAGGGGAGGGGCTAGCAATCAGCCCCAGCATTTT.

The chain has TRBV7-6 and TRBJ2-5, with D perhaps matching TRBD2 (6 bases). The germline V gene encodes CDR1 SGHVS and CDR2 FNYEAQ. The CDR3 spans 14 residues. Deletions cut 5 bases from V and 1 base from J, with 11 bases between. CDR3 sequence reads: CASSLTGVQETQYF. The CDR3 nucleotides are TGTGCCAGCAGCCTAACGGGAGTCCAAGAGACCCAGTACTTC.

This clone came up a few times. The V gene is TRBV6-2 or TRBV6-3, the J gene TRBJ1-2, with D possibly being TRBD1 (5 bases). The V end was cut by 0 bases, the J end by 8 bases, with 13 bases between. This CDR3 contains 14 residues. Germline V gene sequence: CDR1 MNHEY, CDR2 SVGEGT. CDR3 protein: CASSYSSASGGYTF. In DNA, the CDR3 is TGTGCCAGCAGTTACTCATCCGCCTCAGGGGGCTACACCTTC.

This chain joins TRBV28 and TRBJ1-5; D gene uncertain. Trimming removed 2 bases at V and 2 bases at J, with 10 bases between. From germline, CDR1 is MDHEN and CDR2 SYDVKM. The CDR3 length is 15 residues. The CDR3 coding sequence is TGTGCCAGCAGTTTAACTTGGTCAGGCAATCAGCCCCAGCATTTT. Translated: CASSLTWSGNQPQHF.